This TCR beta chain stems from a study of blood T cell repertoires in COVID-19. On the study more broadly: Collection of acute and convalescent COVID-19 samples took place in the United States, Italy and Spain. T cells, B-cell-depleted T cells, or PBMCs provided the cDNA or gDNA that served as material.

This clone was seen a handful of times. Using immunoSEQ multiplex PCR, the repertoire was profiled, and TCRdb retains in-frame clones only, with some absent. The sample carries approximately 250,000 clones, around 83% recorded once. The V end lost 3 bases, the J end lost 4 bases, and 9 bases lay between the germline ends. The CDR3 spans 13 residues. Per germline, CDR1 SGHDN and CDR2 FVKESK. This TCR was sampled from a woman aged 45-59 years with acute or convalescent COVID-19. Sequencing was performed on peripheral blood. This chain connects TRBV14 to TRBJ1-1, with D uncertain. This chain's CDR3 is CASSQSTRTEAFF. DNA for the CDR3: TGTGCCAGCAGCCAGAGCACCCGCACTGAAGCTTTCTTT.